This TCR beta chain was recorded in a study of T cells after posttransplantation cyclophosphamide. Concerning this clone: The antigen remains unidentified.

Cells defined as naive were viable CD3+CD4+ or CD3+CD8+ and CCR7+CD45RA+CD45RO-CD95-CD27+CD28+. On the day of bone marrow donation, the related graft donor provided peripheral blood. Some clones are missing from TCRdb's copy, which holds only in-frame ones; the method was immunoSEQ multiplex PCR. The table includes some 20,000 clones, 95% to 98% detected once. The study, taken as a whole, reports: Skin or GI-infiltrating T cells shared few TRB sequences with blood. Donor CD8+ memory clones often dominated recipient blood repertoires at later times. Recipient CMV seropositivity and CMV reactivation strongly tracked TRB clonality.

The CDR3 runs 15 residues. The trim removed 4 bases at V and 7 bases at J, leaving 6 bases unmatched. CDR1 and CDR2 (germline): LGHNA, YNFKEQ. The sequence came from a man aged 40-50 years in good health, CMV-negative, and a related stem cell transplant donor. The chain joins TRBV4-2 to TRBJ1-5; 11 bases map to TRBD1. Input material: naive CD4+ T cells sorted from PBMCs. CDR3 bases: TGTGCCAGCAGCCCAGGACAGGGGGCCCTCCAGCCCCAGCATTTT. Translation gives CASSPGQGALQPQHF.